Listed here are 21 T cell receptor beta chains from one sample, sequenced in a study of T cells in Graves' hyperthyroidism and ophthalmopathy. RNA transcripts provided the source from which TCR beta CDR3 regions were amplified. The TCR CDR3 was amplified in a first-round RT-PCR using the HTBI primer set. TCRdb re-derived calls from the multiplex PCR reads in MiXCR, one entry per CDR3 protein. The data show about 540,000 distinct CDR3 sequences, with roughly 46% seen just once and more than 7.5% held by the top ten. The specimen was peripheral blood or thyroid tissue (not recorded which). Receptor source: a woman aged 18-29 years with Graves' hyperthyroidism.

This clonotype was seen repeatedly, ten times or more. The V gene is TRBV19, the J gene TRBJ2-7; maybe TRBD1 (5 bases). The CDR3 sequence is 15 residues long. Per germline, CDR1 LNHDA and CDR2 SQIVND (reference sequence). V lost 4 bases and J 1 base, leaving 14 bases between the germline ends. The DNA of the CDR3 is TGTGCCAGTAGTAAGCTCAGGGAAGAGTCCTACGAGCAGTACTTC. This encodes CASSKLREESYEQYF.

The CDR3 protein is CASSKLAGGVNEQFF. DNA of the CDR3: TGTGCCAGCAGCAAACTAGCGGGAGGGGTCAATGAGCAGTTCTTC. V usage is TRBV12-3 or TRBV12-4 and J usage is TRBJ2-1; 13 nucleotides line up with TRBD2. Losses at the gene ends were 6 bases for V and 6 bases for J; bases not matched to a gene: 5. CDR3 length: 15 residues.

This clonotype was recorded at least ten times. The chain has TRBV2 and TRBJ2-5, with D unclear. The length of the CDR3 is 10 residues. The germline CDR1 and CDR2 sequences are SNHLY and FYNNEI. Trimming pared 3 bases from V and 5 bases from J, leaving 1 base between. The CDR3 DNA sequence: TGTGCCAGCAGTGATGAGACCCAGTACTTC. Translation gives CASSDETQYF.

To note about this clonotype: A much larger clone lies one base from this, so it may be a read error. CDR3 in DNA: TGTGCCAGCAGCTTAAGGGAAGTGGGGACTGGAGCTTTCTTT. Protein sequence: CASSLREVGTGAFF. J is TRBJ1-1 and V is TRBV7-9; possibly TRBD1 for D (5 bases). Per germline, CDR1 SEHNR and CDR2 FQNEAQ (reference sequence). The CDR3 sequence is 14 residues long. Combining the CDR3 with reference TRBV7-9 and TRBJ1-1 gives the whole variable domain DTGVSQNPRHKITKRGQNVTFRCDPISEHNRLYWYRQTLGQGPEFLTYFQNEAQLEKSRLLSDRFSAERPKGSFSTLEIQRTEQGDSAMYLCASSLREVGTGAFFGQGTRLTVV.

This clonotype was picked up many times. V gene TRBV24-1 combines with J gene TRBJ1-4; TRBD1 is a possible D gene (5 bases). V lost 4 bases, J lost 8 bases, and 19 bases lay in between. The germline gives CDR1 KGHDR, CDR2 SFDVKD. This CDR3 is 16 amino acids long. The CDR3 reads CATSDPTGPRGEKLFF. The CDR3 DNA follows: TGTGCCACCAGTGACCCAACAGGACCTCGAGGCGAAAAACTGTTTTTT.

V usage is TRBV7-2 and J usage is TRBJ2-1; D gene uncertain. The CDR3 is 13 amino acids. The germline V gene has CDR1 SGHTA and CDR2 FQGNSA. V was pared by 1 base and J by 5 bases, with 6 bases between. CDR3 DNA sequence: TGTGCCAGCAGCTTAGTTTTTGACAATGAGCAGTTCTTC. Its translation: CASSLVFDNEQFF. Supplemented by reference TRBV7-2 and TRBJ2-1, the full variable domain reads GAGVSQSPSNKVTEKGKDVELRCDPISGHTALYWYRQSLGQGLEFLIYFQGNSAPDKSGLPSDRFSAERTGGSVSTLTIQRTQQEDSAVYLCASSLVFDNEQFFGPGTRLTVL.

V is TRBV2 and J is TRBJ1-3; 9 nucleotides match TRBD1. Unmatched junction bases numbered 5, after V lost 6 bases and J lost 8 bases. Germline values: CDR1 SNHLY, CDR2 FYNNEI. The CDR3 totals 13 residues. The CDR3 region is CASRLRQGDTIYF. As DNA, the CDR3 is TGTGCCAGCAGACTTCGACAGGGGGACACCATATATTTT.

The V gene is TRBV20-1, the J gene TRBJ1-2, with a weak D call TRBD1 (6 bases). V was cut by 0 bases and J by 0 bases, with 20 bases left in between. CDR1 is DFQATT and CDR2 is SNEGSKA in the germline V gene (reference sequence). The CDR3 is made up of 18 amino acids. This CDR3 reads CSARDLTQGTTSNYGYTF. CDR3 bases: TGCAGTGCTAGAGATCTTACGCAGGGGACAACTTCTAACTATGGCTACACCTTC.

This clonotype was counted at least ten times. The chain joins TRBV25-1 to TRBJ2-7, with 7 bases that match TRBD1. The germline V gene encodes CDR1 MGHDK and CDR2 SYGVNS. V was pared by 5 bases and J by 2 bases, with 6 bases of the junction left unmatched. The CDR3 covers 14 residues. CDR3 residues: CASSPGTAAYEQYF. The DNA of the CDR3 is TGTGCCAGCAGTCCCGGGACAGCCGCCTACGAGCAGTACTTC.

This clonotype was found many times. The chain uses TRBV20-1 and TRBJ2-2; 8 positions match TRBD1. With V trimmed by 4 bases and J by 4 bases, 5 bases remained unmatched. Germline V gene lookup returns CDR1 DFQATT and CDR2 SNEGSKA (reference sequence). This CDR3 is 14 amino acids long. DNA for the CDR3: TGCAGTGCTATTGGACAGGGTAGCACCGGGGAGCTGTTTTTT. Amino acids: CSAIGQGSTGELFF.

The table lists this clonotype with many counts. The V gene is TRBV12-3 or TRBV12-4, the J gene TRBJ1-1, with no clear D. Trimming removed 6 bases at V and 1 base at J, with 9 bases between. This CDR3 is built from 13 residues. CDR3 loop: CASSQLRNTEAFF. The CDR3 DNA follows: TGTGCCAGCAGCCAACTCCGGAACACTGAAGCTTTCTTT.

This clonotype appeared once. The junction departs from germline at one end; a sequencing error may be responsible. The chain carries TRBV24-1 and TRBJ2-1; 9 nucleotides line up with TRBD2. CDR1 and CDR2 (germline): KGHDR, SFDVKD. The CDR3 runs to 17 residues. CDR3 in DNA: TGTGCCACCAGTGATTTGGGAGCGGGAGGAGGGGACAATGGGCAGTTCTTC. Translating it yields CATSDLGAGGGDNGQFF.

In its sample, this clonotype was seen a few times. This sequence joins TRBV30 and TRBJ1-2; no clear D gene. This CDR3 is built from 12 residues. V shed 3 bases and J shed 1 base, with 6 bases lying between them. CDR1 is GTSNPN, CDR2 SVGIG, per germline (reference sequence). CDR3 sequence: CAWRSVNYGYTF. CDR3 bases: TGTGCCTGGAGGTCAGTTAACTATGGCTACACCTTC.

Worth noting for this clonotype: Given a much more abundant clone one base away, this may be a read error. This chain connects TRBV7-9 to TRBJ1-4; 9 bases map to TRBD1. Looked up from germline, CDR1 is SEHNR and CDR2 is FQNEAQ (reference sequence). CDR3 length equals 16 residues. Here the CDR3 DNA reads TGTGTCAGCAGCTTCCCTGGGACAGGGACTAATGAAAAACTGTTTTTT. Residues: CVSSFPGTGTNEKLFF.

The chain recombines TRBV4-2 with TRBJ1-4; D is undetermined. CDR1 is LGHNA, CDR2 YNFKEQ, per germline. The CDR3 runs to 16 residues. Trimming pared 6 bases from V and 10 bases from J, leaving 24 bases between. The CDR3 loop is CASSNPLRTLWGKLFF. DNA for the CDR3: TGTGCCAGCAGTAACCCACTTCGGACCCTGTGGGGAAAACTGTTTTTT.

This clonotype was counted at least ten times. This rearrangement joins TRBV2 to TRBJ1-5, with 7 bases aligning to TRBD1. The V gene's germline CDR1 is SNHLY and CDR2 FYNNEI. This CDR3 has 16 residues. V dropped 5 bases and J dropped 6; count of bases not matched to a gene: 13. The DNA of the CDR3 is TGTGCCAGCAGTAACAAAAACAGGGGTGGCGGTCAGCCCCAGCATTTT. Amino acid sequence: CASSNKNRGGGQPQHF.

The chain is built from TRBV7-3 and TRBJ2-6; D gene unclear. This CDR3 spans 9 amino acids. Per the germline V gene, CDR1 is SGHTA and CDR2 is FQGTGA. V was cut by 0 bases and J by 18 bases, with 3 bases left in between. CDR3 amino acids: CASSLTPTF. The CDR3 DNA sequence: TGTGCCAGCAGCTTAACCCCGACTTTC.

This clonotype occurred once. This rearrangement joins TRBV19 to TRBJ2-5; 9 positions match TRBD2. With the DNA end fitting TRBJ2-1 better, the J assignment may be wrong. Germline CDR1 reads LNHDA; CDR2 reads SQIVND (reference sequence). CDR3 length equals 15 residues. The CDR3: CASSIRSSGAIEQFF. The CDR3 bases are TGTGCCAGTAGTATTAGGTCTAGCGGGGCAATTGAGCAGTTCTTC.

This clonotype was counted many times. The V and J genes are TRBV29-1 and TRBJ2-7, with 9 bases matching TRBD1. The CDR3 totals 13 residues. The germline V gene has CDR1 SQVTM and CDR2 ANQGSEA. V gave up 6 bases and J gave up 2 bases; unmatched junction bases: 5. CDR3 nucleotides: TGCAGCGTGCTTGGGACAGGGCCCTACGAGCAGTACTTC. Encoded protein: CSVLGTGPYEQYF.

In its sample, this clonotype was seen many times. This chain joins TRBV10-3 and TRBJ2-5; 11 bases are a match to TRBD2. This CDR3 is built from 17 residues. V shed 0 bases, J shed 3 bases, and the junction held 6 bases outside the gene matches. Germline CDR1 is ENHRY and CDR2 is SYGVKD. DNA for the CDR3: TGTGCCATCAGTGAGTCCGGACTAGCGGGCACAAAAGAGACCCAGTACTTC. It codes for CAISESGLAGTKETQYF.

This chain connects TRBV20-1 to TRBJ1-1; D is perhaps TRBD1 (5 bases). Germline V gene lookup returns CDR1 DFQATT and CDR2 SNEGSKA (reference sequence). This CDR3 contains 11 residues. The CDR3 sequence: CGRDLYTEAFF. CDR3 bases: TGCGGACGGGACTTGTACACTGAAGCTTTCTTT.